This TCR beta chain was recovered during a study of CD8+CD57+ T cells in acquired aplastic anemia (dated by TCRdb to between 2018 and 2020). For the study in its entirety: On average, sorted CD4+ and CD8+ cells yielded around 3.1 ug of extracted DNA, with a range of 0.2 to 27.4 ug. For healthy donor samples, the average read count was about 9.8 million for CD4+ cells and roughly 12 million for CD8+ cells. Broader findings and caveats from the paper: Fewer than 30 CD8+ CDR3 sequences were found in both patients and controls but appeared to be highly expressed in patients and within the immunodominant clones of the patients. CD8+ Simpson's diversity did not differ significantly between patients and healthy controls (P=0.060).

In the study, sorted CD4+ and CD8+ blood T cells from patients with severe aplastic anemia and from healthy subjects underwent deep sequencing of TCR repertoires. Ficoll-Paque density gradient centrifugation was used to isolate peripheral blood mononuclear cells. Before DNA was extracted, CD4+ and CD8+ T cells were sorted using either FACS or magnetic beads. Including cysteine and phenylalanine, the CDR3 has 14 amino acids. Kept here is only the CDR3 DNA, which spans 42 bases and is read in frame from base 1. The germline V gene (reference sequence) gives CDR1 as LNHDA and CDR2 as SQIVND. The germline V and J ends show losses of 5 bases and 3 bases respectively, and no gene match explains 2 bases of the junction. Genomic DNA served as template for TCR beta VDJ combination and CDR3 sequence profiling. An Illumina HiSeq 2000 was used for TCR repertoire sequencing. The paper's processing steps were these. TRBV/TRBJ rearrangement plots, CDR3 size and DJ length profiles, and Simpson's diversity index were used to evaluate the repertoires. The most abundant DNA sequence in the deep sequencing data was defined as the immunodominant clone. CDR3 amino acid sequences were checked for sharing across subjects and were also compared against the VDJdb database and published repertoires. TCRdb reran the public reads through fastp at Q25 and MiXCR, keeping productive beta chains. A single entry per CDR3 protein holds the most common genes and DNA from its merged rows. Clone size and V and J calls follow TCRdb, not the original study. A total of around 170,000 distinct CDR3 sequences appear in this sample, approximately 45% of them only once. The ten largest account for about 2.9% of the sample.

Worth noting for this clonotype: Its target antigen remains unknown. Within one base of it there is no much larger clone, and no base qualities were kept.

This sequence was found in a human donor in good health. This sequence uses TRBV19 and TRBJ2-1; 9 junctional bases match TRBD2. The source material was sorted CD4+, CD8+, or CD8+CD57+ T cells (not recorded which) from PBMCs. The bases read TGTGCCAGTAGTTGGACTAGCGACTACAATGAGCAGTTCTTC. Its translation reads: CASSWTSDYNEQFF.